Listed here are 21 T cell receptor beta chains from one sample, sequenced in a study of blood T cells in healthy people across ages. The use of a sample-barcoded 5' primer and a J-beta primer mix characterized a second PCR of about 6 to 12 cycles. TCRdb analysed the 5' RACE reads with MiXCR anew, one entry per CDR3 protein. Of more than 800,000 distinct CDR3 sequences in the sample, about 28% were seen once. The sequencing input was blood. The receptors were gathered from a woman older than 75 in good health.

The V call is TRBV2, the J call TRBJ1-5; the D gene is possibly TRBD1 (6 bases). V lost 4 bases to trimming and J lost 0 bases, with 16 bases between them. The length of the CDR3 is 17 residues. The germline CDR1 and CDR2 sequences are SNHLY and FYNNEI. The DNA for the CDR3 is TGTGCCAGCAGTGGGGGGGCCATGACGAATAGCAATCAGCCCCAGCATTTT. This gives the protein CASSGGAMTNSNQPQHF. The full variable domain, in which reference TRBV2 and TRBJ1-5 provide the parts outside the CDR3, is EPEVTQTPSHQVTQMGQEVILRCVPISNHLYFYWYRQILGQKVEFLVSFYNNEISEKSEIFDDQFSVERPDGSNFTLKIRSTKLEDSAMYFCASSGGAMTNSNQPQHFGDGTRLSIL.

As for this clonotype: One junction end disagrees with the germline gene, perhaps due to a read error. The chain uses TRBV6-1 and TRBJ2-5; TRBD1 or TRBD2 may be the D gene (5 bases each). Germline V gene sequence: CDR1 MNHNS, CDR2 SASEGT. CDR3 length equals 15 residues. The chain's CDR3 is CANSEGWARTETQYF. CDR3 nucleotides: TGTGCCAACAGTGAGGGGTGGGCGCGGACCGAGACCCAGTACTTC.

This clonotype has only a few counts. The chain joins TRBV4-1 to TRBJ1-5; D not certain. The CDR3 runs to 14 residues. Germline CDR1 and CDR2: MGHRA and YSYEKL. Trimming pared 3 bases from V and 3 bases from J, leaving 9 bases between. CDR3 sequence reads: CASSQEQINQPQHF. The CDR3 nucleotides read TGCGCCAGCAGCCAGGAACAGATCAATCAGCCCCAGCATTTT.

This clonotype was counted many times. V is TRBV29-1 and J is TRBJ2-3, with D possibly TRBD2 on 6 matching bases. This CDR3 contains 13 residues. CDR1 and CDR2 (germline): SQVTM, ANQGSEA. V lost 6 bases and J 5 bases, leaving 15 bases between the germline ends. The CDR3 coding sequence is TGCAGCGTAGACCTGGGGGGTGAAGATACGCAGTATTTT. It translates to CSVDLGGEDTQYF.

This clonotype was counted many times. The CDR3 loop reads CASSIGGSQETQYF. The CDR3 DNA sequence: TGTGCCAGCAGCATAGGAGGTTCCCAAGAGACCCAGTACTTC. The chain uses TRBV9 and TRBJ2-5; maybe TRBD2 (5 bases). The germline CDR1 and CDR2 sequences are SGDLS and YYNGEE. The CDR3 covers 14 residues. The V end was cut by 4 bases, the J end by 1 base, with 11 bases between.

This clonotype was picked up a small number of times. The chain uses TRBV5-1 and TRBJ1-5, with a tentative D call TRBD1 (5 bases). CDR1 and CDR2 from the germline V gene are SGHRS and YFSETQ. The length of the CDR3 is 14 residues. V dropped 0 bases and J dropped 6 bases, with 10 bases sitting between them. This CDR3 is CASSLGGEFQPQHF. The DNA of the CDR3 is TGCGCCAGCAGCTTGGGGGGGGAATTTCAGCCCCAGCATTTT.

This clonotype was detected ten times or more. The V and J genes are TRBV5-1 and TRBJ1-2; D not resolved. The germline V gene encodes CDR1 SGHRS and CDR2 YFSETQ. Trimming took 4 bases from V and 4 from J, leaving 11 bases between them. This CDR3 comprises 13 residues. The CDR3 loop reads CASSMTLSYGYTF. CDR3 DNA sequence: TGCGCCAGCAGCATGACGCTCTCCTATGGCTACACCTTC. Drawing the rest from reference TRBV5-1 and TRBJ1-2, the complete variable domain is KAGVTQTPRYLIKTRGQQVTLSCSPISGHRSVSWYQQTPGQGLQFLFEYFSETQRNKGNFPGRFSGRQFSNSRSEMNVSTLELGDSALYLCASSMTLSYGYTFGSGTRLTVV.

Remarks on this clonotype: A much larger clone sits a single nucleotide away, making a read error possible. The chain employs TRBV6-1 and TRBJ2-3; TRBD1 is a possible D gene (5 bases). V lost 5 bases to trimming and J lost 4 bases, with 13 bases between them. The germline gives CDR1 MNHNS, CDR2 SASEGT. CDR3 length: 14 amino acids. In nucleotides, the CDR3 is TGTGCCAGCAGTAAAGGGGCCCAACCAGATACGCAGTATTTT. This translates into CASSKGAQPDTQYF.

The sample holds many counts of this clonotype. V gene TRBV7-8 combines with J gene TRBJ2-1; TRBD2 is a possible D gene (6 bases). The CDR3 extends over 15 amino acids. From germline, CDR1 is SGHVS and CDR2 FQNEAQ. The V gene lost 3 bases and the J gene lost 2 bases, with 11 bases spanning the gap. The CDR3 DNA follows: TGTGCCAGCAGCTTGGGCGGGGACCCCTACAATGAGCAGTTCTTC. Its translation: CASSLGGDPYNEQFF.

V is TRBV6-2 or TRBV6-3 and J is TRBJ1-5; TRBD1 matches at 7 bases. The CDR3 is 16 residues long. The V segment lost 5 bases and the J segment 1 base; nucleotides outside the gene matches: 8. Per germline, CDR1 MNHEY and CDR2 SVGEGT. The CDR3 sequence is CASSDRTGTSNQPQHF. CDR3 DNA: TGTGCCAGCAGTGACCGGACAGGAACGAGCAATCAGCCCCAGCATTTT.

Notes on this clonotype: This may stem from a read error, because a much larger clone lies one nucleotide away. The chain recombines TRBV7-8 with TRBJ2-7, with 7 positions matching TRBD1. This CDR3 is 17 amino acids long. CDR1 is SGHVS, CDR2 FQNEAQ, per germline. In nucleotides, the CDR3 is TGTGCCAGCAGCATAGCGACCGGGACAGCTAGCTCCTACGAGCAGTACTTC. Protein: CASSIATGTASSYEQYF.

Points on this clonotype: In this CDR3 the conserved last residue, phenylalanine or tryptophan, is missing, so a read error is likely. The V gene is TRBV5-1, the J gene TRBJ2-7, with D unresolved. Trimming shortened V by 0 bases and J by 2 bases, and 6 bases separated the two germline ends. Germline assignment: CDR1 SGHRS and CDR2 YFSETQ. This CDR3 comprises 13 residues. The CDR3, as DNA: TGCGCCAGCAGCTTGGACCTTACCTACGAGCAGTACTGC. This sequence encodes CASSLDLTYEQYC.

The CDR3 sequence is CATREGYTEAFF. The CDR3 DNA reads TGTGCCACCCGAGAGGGGTACACTGAAGCTTTCTTT. The genes are TRBV6-2 or TRBV6-3 and TRBJ1-1; tentatively, D is TRBD1 (5 bases). The CDR3 loop spans 12 amino acids. Deletions cut 10 bases from V and 3 bases from J, with 12 bases between. The germline gives CDR1 MNHEY, CDR2 SVGEGT.

As regards this clonotype: A read error is possible here, since a much larger clone lies one base away. The V and J genes are TRBV25-1 and TRBJ1-2; D remains unclear. CDR1 and CDR2 (germline): MGHDK, SYGVNS. V lost 3 bases, J lost 13 bases, and 15 bases lay in between. The CDR3 spans 12 residues. As DNA, the CDR3 is TGTGCCAGCAGTGAGGAACTAGGAATTTGCACCTTC. Translating it yields CASSEELGICTF.

This clonotype was detected a few times. J is TRBJ2-3 and V is TRBV6-6; 7 nucleotides match TRBD1. Germline V gene sequence: CDR1 MNHNY, CDR2 SVGAGI (reference sequence). This CDR3 contains 14 residues. V lost 6 bases, J lost 6 bases, and 9 bases stayed unmatched. The chain's CDR3 is CASREIGGRDTQYF. The CDR3, as DNA: TGTGCCAGCAGAGAGATAGGGGGCCGGGATACGCAGTATTTT.

On this clonotype itself: A much larger clone lies one base from this, so it may be a read error. The DNA for the CDR3 is TGTGCCAGCAGTGAATGTATCACCTCCTCCTACAAGCAGTACTTC. Translation: CASSECITSSYKQYF. The V call is TRBV25-1, the J call TRBJ2-5; D gene unclear. CDR3 size: 15 residues. Germline V gene sequence: CDR1 MGHDK, CDR2 SYGVNS. V shed 1 base and J shed 11 bases, with 20 bases lying between them.

Worth noting for this clonotype: Given a much more abundant clone one base away, this may be a read error. The V gene is TRBV12-3 or TRBV12-4, the J gene TRBJ2-3; the D gene is possibly TRBD1 (6 bases). The CDR3 has 15 residues. CDR3: CASSLGSRDTDAQYF. As DNA, the CDR3 is TGTGCCAGCAGTTTAGGCAGCAGGGACACAGATGCGCAGTATTTT.

This clonotype was found many times. This chain uses TRBV24-1 with TRBJ2-4; tentatively, D is TRBD1 (5 bases). Germline V gene data show CDR1 as KGHDR and CDR2 as SFDVKD. V was shortened by 10 bases and J by 4 bases, with 13 bases between the two germline ends. The CDR3 spans 13 residues. Here the CDR3 reads CATATGVKNIQYF. The CDR3 coding sequence is TGTGCCACGGCAACAGGAGTTAAAAACATTCAGTACTTC.

This clonotype was seen repeatedly, ten times or more. V gene TRBV7-2 combines with J gene TRBJ2-3; TRBD1 aligns across 8 bases. CDR1 and CDR2 from the germline V gene are SGHTA and FQGNSA. The ends lost 5 bases at V and 1 base at J; junction bases unmatched: 8. CDR3 length equals 16 residues. The DNA for the CDR3 is TGTGCCAGCAGCCAGCGACAGGGGAGACGCACAGATACGCAGTATTTT. This translates into CASSQRQGRRTDTQYF.

This clonotype was counted a single time. The V and J genes are TRBV6-1 and TRBJ2-7; 7 bases agree with TRBD2. Gene TRBJ2-5 matches the end of the DNA better, so the J call may be wrong. The CDR3 is 13 amino acids. Per the germline V gene, CDR1 is MNHNS and CDR2 is SASEGT. The DNA of the CDR3 is TGTGCCAGCAGCTGCAGGGAGGGTGAGACCCAGTACTTC. Encoded protein: CASSCREGETQYF.

This clonotype was counted ten times or more. V usage is TRBV2 and J usage is TRBJ2-3; no clear D. Trimming removed 5 bases from V and 2 bases from J, with 11 bases in between. This CDR3 comprises 14 residues. The germline gives CDR1 SNHLY, CDR2 FYNNEI. The CDR3 here is CASSRSTFTDTQYF. CDR3 DNA sequence: TGTGCCAGCAGTCGGAGTACCTTCACAGATACGCAGTATTTT.